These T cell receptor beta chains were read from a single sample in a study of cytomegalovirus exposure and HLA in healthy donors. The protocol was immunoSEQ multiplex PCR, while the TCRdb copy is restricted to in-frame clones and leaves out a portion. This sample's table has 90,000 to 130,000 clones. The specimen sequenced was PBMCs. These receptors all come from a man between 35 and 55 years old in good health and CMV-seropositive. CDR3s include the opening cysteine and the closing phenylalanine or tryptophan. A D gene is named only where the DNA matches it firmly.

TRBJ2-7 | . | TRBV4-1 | TGCGCCAGCAGCCAAGCGGGCAGCGGGCACTACGAGCAGTACTTC | CASSQAGSGHYEQYF
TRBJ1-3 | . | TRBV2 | TGTGCCAGCAGTGAGCAGGGAGGAGGAAACACCATATATTTT | CASSEQGGGNTIYF
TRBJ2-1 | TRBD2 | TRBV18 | TGTGCCAGCTCACCTTGGACTAGCGGCCCCAATGAGCAGTTCTTC | CASSPWTSGPNEQFF
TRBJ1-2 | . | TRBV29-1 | TGCAGCGTTGTTAGGGAGGATGGCTACACCTTC | CSVVREDGYTF
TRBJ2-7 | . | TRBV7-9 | TGTGCCAGCAGCTCGAAAGACTTCCCTGGAGGAGACTACGAGCAGTACTTC | CASSSKDFPGGDYEQYF
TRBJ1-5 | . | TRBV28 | TGTGCCAGCAGCTTGGATCGGGGGGGCTTTGGAAGCAATCAGCCCCAGCATTTT | CASSLDRGGFGSNQPQHF
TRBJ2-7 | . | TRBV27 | TGTGCCAGCAGCTCGTCCCCGTACGAGCAGTACTTC | CASSSSPYEQYF
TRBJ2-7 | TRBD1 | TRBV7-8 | TGTGCCAGCAGCTTCTTGCCAGGGGGCCGGGGCGAGCAGTACTTC | CASSFLPGGRGEQYF
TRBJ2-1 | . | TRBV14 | TGTGCCAGCAGCCAAGATCTTGGACAGCACAATGAGCAGTTCTTC | CASSQDLGQHNEQFF
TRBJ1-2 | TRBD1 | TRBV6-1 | TGTGCCAGCAGTAGGACAGGGGGCTATGGCTACACCTTC | CASSRTGGYGYTF
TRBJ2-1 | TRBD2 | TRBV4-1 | TGCGCCAGCAGCCAAGATCCTAGCGGGAGGGCCACAGAGCAGTTCTTC | CASSQDPSGRATEQFF
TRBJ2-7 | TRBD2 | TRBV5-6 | TGTGCCAGCAGCTTATTTTTCCTCGCGGGAGTTCCTGTGGAGCAGTACTTC | CASSLFFLAGVPVEQYF
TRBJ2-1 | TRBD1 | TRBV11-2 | TGTGCCAGCAGCACGGGACAGGGTAGGGGTGAGCAGTTCTTC | CASSTGQGRGEQFF
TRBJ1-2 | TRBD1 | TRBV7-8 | TGTGCCAGCAGCTTCCGGGGGACAGGGATTGGATTGGACTATGGCTACACCTTC | CASSFRGTGIGLDYGYTF
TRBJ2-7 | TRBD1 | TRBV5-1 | TGCGCCAGCAGCCGTCCGGGACAGGTGGACCACGAGCAGTACTTC | CASSRPGQVDHEQYF
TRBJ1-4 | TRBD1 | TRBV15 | TGTGCCACCAGAAGACAGGGCCTTAATGAAAAACTGTTTTTT | CATRRQGLNEKLFF
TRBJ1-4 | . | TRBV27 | TGTGCCAGCAGTTCACTTCCCGGGTTTCGGAGTGAAAAACTGTTTTTT | CASSSLPGFRSEKLFF
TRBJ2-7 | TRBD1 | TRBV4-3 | TGCGCCAGCAGCCCAGGGGGCGGCTACGAGCAGTACTTC | CASSPGGGYEQYF
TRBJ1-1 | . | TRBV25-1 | TGTGCCAGCAGTGATCCAGGGTCTCGGGCCCAAGCTTTCTTT | CASSDPGSRAQAFF
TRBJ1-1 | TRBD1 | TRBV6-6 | TGTGCCAGCAGTTACCCCGGACAGGGAGGTAACACTGAAGCTTTCTTT | CASSYPGQGGNTEAFF
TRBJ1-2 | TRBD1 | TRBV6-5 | TGTGCCAGCAGTTACTCACCGACAGGGTACTATGGCTACACCTTC | CASSYSPTGYYGYTF
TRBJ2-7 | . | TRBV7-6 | TGTGCCAGCAGCCCTAACTCCCTAGGAACCTACGAGCAGTACTTC | CASSPNSLGTYEQYF
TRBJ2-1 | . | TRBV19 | TGTGCCAGTAGTAATAGCAATGAGCAGTTCTTC | CASSNSNEQFF
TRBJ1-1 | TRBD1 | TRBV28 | TGTGCCAGCCGTCCTGGGGACAGCAGGAACACTGAAGCTTTCTTT | CASRPGDSRNTEAFF
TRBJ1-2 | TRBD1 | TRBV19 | TGTGCCAGTAGTCCCGGGACAGGGCCGTTCTATGGCTACACCTTT | CASSPGTGPFYGYTF